Following are 27 T cell receptor beta chains from one sample sequenced in a study of cytomegalovirus exposure and HLA in healthy donors. 60 Vbeta and 13 Jbeta primers were used in PCR. Here immunoSEQ multiplex PCR was the method, and the copy in TCRdb shows in-frame clones only, minus some. The data show about 200,000 clones, approximately 80% seen once. Sequenced input: PBMCs. These receptors all stem from a boy aged 2 to 10 in good health and CMV-seronegative.

This sequence joins TRBV28 and TRBJ1-4; 9 nucleotides line up with TRBD1. The J segment lost 8 bases and the V segment lost 5 bases, leaving 15 bases of the junction unmatched. CDR3 length equals 17 residues. Germline V lookup: CDR1 MDHEN, CDR2 SYDVKM. DNA of the CDR3: TGTGCCAGCAGTCTCCCCCCTGGGTTACAGGGGGCGGAAAAACTGTTTTTT. Translating it yields CASSLPPGLQGAEKLFF.

The J gene is TRBJ2-1, the V gene TRBV30; 13 bases map to TRBD2. The CDR3 contains 16 residues. The ends lost 0 bases at V and 6 bases at J; junction bases unmatched: 5. CDR1 is GTSNPN, CDR2 SVGIG, per germline (reference sequence). In DNA, the CDR3 is TGTGCCTGGAGTGTACCTCGGACTAGCGGGAGCAATGAGCAGTTCTTC. Amino acids: CAWSVPRTSGSNEQFF.

This clone occurred a few times. The chain employs TRBV7-6 and TRBJ2-7; 9 positions agree with TRBD2. The length of the CDR3 is 16 residues. Germline loops: CDR1 SGHVS, CDR2 FNYEAQ. V was clipped by 4 bases and J by 3 bases; unmatched bases: 10. The CDR3 DNA is TGTGCCAGCAGCTCTCCAGCAGCGGGGGGAAACTACGAGCAGTACTTC. Translation gives CASSSPAAGGNYEQYF. The full variable domain, in which reference TRBV7-6 and TRBJ2-7 provide the parts outside the CDR3, is GAGVSQSPRYKVTKRGQDVALRCDPISGHVSLYWYRQALGQGPEFLTYFNYEAQQDKSGLPNDRFSAERPEGSISTLTIQRTEQRDSAMYRCASSSPAAGGNYEQYFGPGTRLTVT.

The V gene is TRBV28, the J gene TRBJ2-1; 14 nucleotides align to TRBD2. Germline CDR1 and CDR2: MDHEN and SYDVKM. This CDR3 has 15 residues. The V segment lost 7 bases and the J segment 10 bases; nucleotides outside the gene matches: 9. The CDR3 region is CASKLRTSGRSEQFF. In DNA form, the CDR3 reads TGTGCCAGCAAACTCCGGACTAGCGGGAGGTCCGAGCAGTTCTTC.

In nucleotides, the CDR3 is TGTGCCAGCAGTTTATTGACTAGCGGCACAGATACGCAGTATTTT. Its translation: CASSLLTSGTDTQYF. The genes are TRBV27 and TRBJ2-3, with TRBD2 matching 8 bases. With V trimmed by 1 base and J by 1 base, 1 base remained unmatched. The CDR3 contains 15 residues. From germline, CDR1 is MNHEY and CDR2 SMNVEV (reference sequence).

This sequence joins TRBV5-6 and TRBJ2-2, with D possibly being TRBD1 (6 bases). Trimming pared 6 bases from V and 4 bases from J, leaving 13 bases between. Germline loops: CDR1 SGHDT, CDR2 YYEEEE. The CDR3 extends over 14 amino acids. The CDR3 bases are TGTGCCAGCACCCAAGGGGGTTCCACCGGGGAGCTGTTTTTT. Protein product: CASTQGGSTGELFF.

The chain recombines TRBV10-3 with TRBJ2-7; TRBD2 agrees at 7 bases. The CDR3 consists of 13 residues. V lost 8 bases and J lost 2; bases outside the gene matches: 6. CDR1 is ENHRY, CDR2 SYGVKD, per germline. CDR3 amino acids: CAIGGEGTYEQYF. The CDR3 DNA sequence: TGTGCCATCGGAGGGGAGGGGACCTACGAGCAGTACTTC.

This rearrangement joins TRBV29-1 to TRBJ2-5; D gene ambiguous. Trimming pared 4 bases from V and 0 bases from J, leaving 9 bases between. The germline V gene has CDR1 SQVTM and CDR2 ANQGSEA. The CDR3 is made up of 13 amino acids. The CDR3 nucleotides are TGCAGCGTTGGACTGCTGTACCAAGAGACCCAGTACTTC. Residues: CSVGLLYQETQYF.

V is TRBV15 and J is TRBJ1-4; no clear D. The ends were cut back, 0 bases at V and 8 bases at J, with 7 bases in the middle. This CDR3 region has 13 residues. The germline CDR1 and CDR2 sequences are LNHNV and YYDKDF (reference sequence). The CDR3 sequence is CATSRDRTEKLFF. CDR3 bases: TGTGCCACCAGCAGAGACAGAACGGAAAAACTGTTTTTT.

This clone came up a few times. This chain connects TRBV6-5 to TRBJ1-2; tentatively, D is TRBD1 (6 bases). The CDR3 is 16 amino acids. V shed 2 bases and J shed 2 bases, with 15 bases lying between them. Germline V lookup: CDR1 MNHEY, CDR2 SVGAGI. The CDR3 sequence: CASSYRPGAFNYGYTF. CDR3 nucleotides: TGTGCCAGCAGTTACCGCCCAGGGGCCTTCAACTATGGCTACACCTTC.

This sequence joins TRBV10-3 and TRBJ1-1; D ambiguous. CDR3 length: 11 amino acids. V was pared by 3 bases and J by 11 bases, with 10 bases between. The germline gives CDR1 ENHRY, CDR2 SYGVKD. The DNA of the CDR3 is TGTGCCATCAGTGACAGCTTGCGGGCTTTCTTT. It yields the protein CAISDSLRAFF.

The rearrangement links TRBV5-1 to TRBJ2-1; no clear D. The V end lost 1 base, the J end lost 5 bases, and 10 bases lay between the germline ends. CDR3 length: 14 amino acids. Germline lookup yields CDR1 SGHRS and CDR2 YFSETQ. The CDR3 nucleotides read TGCGCCAGCAGCTTGAGGCAGGTTCACAATGAGCAGTTCTTC. Translated, it gives CASSLRQVHNEQFF. The entire variable domain, with the rest obtained from reference TRBV5-1 and TRBJ2-1, is as follows: KAGVTQTPRYLIKTRGQQVTLSCSPISGHRSVSWYQQTPGQGLQFLFEYFSETQRNKGNFPGRFSGRQFSNSRSEMNVSTLELGDSALYLCASSLRQVHNEQFFGPGTRLTVL.

The chain combines TRBV7-9 with TRBJ1-1; D ambiguous. Trimming stripped 4 bases from V and 1 base from J, with 13 bases between. Per germline, CDR1 SEHNR and CDR2 FQNEAQ (reference sequence). CDR3 length equals 15 residues. The CDR3 DNA follows: TGTGCCAGCAGCTCCCCACTGAGCGAGAACACTGAAGCTTTCTTT. This sequence encodes CASSSPLSENTEAFF.

This clone was observed a handful of times. This chain joins TRBV4-2 and TRBJ1-1, with D hard to call. Germline V gene sequence: CDR1 LGHNA, CDR2 YNFKEQ. V was cut by 5 bases and J by 4 bases, with 8 bases left in between. The CDR3 is 12 amino acids. CDR3 nucleotides: TGTGCCAGCAGCACGGGAGCCACTGAAGCTTTCTTT. Protein sequence: CASSTGATEAFF.

The chain uses TRBV5-4 and TRBJ1-1, with D maybe TRBD1 (6 bases). V lost 4 bases and J 1 base, leaving 11 bases between the germline ends. Germline CDR1 and CDR2: SGHNT and YYREEE (reference sequence). The CDR3 is 14 amino acids. This CDR3 is CASSRGRGNTEAFF. CDR3 DNA: TGTGCCAGCAGCCGCGGCAGGGGGAACACTGAAGCTTTCTTT. Drawing the rest from reference TRBV5-4 and TRBJ1-1, the complete variable domain is ETGVTQSPTHLIKTRGQQVTLRCSSQSGHNTVSWYQQALGQGPQFIFQYYREEENGRGNFPPRFSGLQFPNYSSELNVNALELDDSALYLCASSRGRGNTEAFFGQGTRLTVV.

This clone appeared a few times. The rearrangement links TRBV5-6 to TRBJ2-7; D is undetermined. CDR1 is SGHDT and CDR2 is YYEEEE in the germline V gene. The V and J ends lost 4 bases and 5 bases respectively, with 10 bases between them. This CDR3 has 12 residues. The CDR3 loop is CASSVIDNEQYF. For the CDR3, the DNA is TGTGCCAGCAGCGTGATTGACAACGAGCAGTACTTC.

J is TRBJ1-1 and V is TRBV6-6; 8 nucleotides match TRBD1. Unmatched junction bases numbered 2, after V lost 2 bases and J lost 6 bases. Germline CDR1 reads MNHNY; CDR2 reads SVGAGI (reference sequence). CDR3 size: 13 residues. The CDR3 sequence: CASSYQQGAEAFF. Here the CDR3 DNA reads TGTGCCAGCAGTTACCAACAGGGGGCTGAAGCTTTCTTT.

The V and J genes are TRBV6-1 and TRBJ2-1; 7 nucleotides align to TRBD1. In germline, CDR1 is MNHNS, CDR2 SASEGT. This CDR3 region has 14 residues. V lost 10 bases and J lost 2; bases outside the gene matches: 8. This chain's CDR3 is CATCGQDAYNEQFF. CDR3 coding DNA: TGTGCCACCTGTGGACAGGACGCCTACAATGAGCAGTTCTTC.

The rearrangement joins TRBV2 to TRBJ2-7; D is perhaps TRBD1 (6 bases). Germline CDR1 is SNHLY and CDR2 is FYNNEI. V was cut by 5 bases and J by 5 bases, with 13 bases left in between. This CDR3 region has 13 residues. The CDR3 loop reads CASSYRDLHEQYF. The CDR3 bases are TGTGCCAGCAGTTACAGGGATTTGCACGAGCAGTACTTC.

The genes are TRBV13 and TRBJ2-1, with 12 bases lining up with TRBD2. There are 15 residues in the CDR3. The V segment lost 4 bases and the J segment 5 bases; nucleotides outside the gene matches: 3. Germline CDR1 is PRHDT and CDR2 is FYEKMQ (reference sequence). Written as DNA, the CDR3 is TGTGCCAGCAGCTCCCGACTAGCGGGGGACAATGAGCAGTTCTTC. Translation: CASSSRLAGDNEQFF.

This chain connects TRBV18 to TRBJ1-1, with D uncertain. CDR3 length equals 13 residues. Trimming cost V 5 bases and J 1 base, with 8 bases left between them. Per germline, CDR1 KGHSH and CDR2 LQKENI. Here the CDR3 reads CASSSWPNTEAFF. In nucleotides, the CDR3 is TGTGCCAGCTCAAGTTGGCCGAACACTGAAGCTTTCTTT. The variable domain in full, with the rest retrieved from reference TRBV18 and TRBJ1-1, is NAGVMQNPRHLVRRRGQEARLRCSPMKGHSHVYWYRQLPEEGLKFMVYLQKENIIDESGMPKERFSAEFPKEGPSILRIQQVVRGDSAAYFCASSSWPNTEAFFGQGTRLTVV.

This sequence joins TRBV7-2 and TRBJ2-3; maybe TRBD2 (5 bases). Germline V gene lookup returns CDR1 SGHTA and CDR2 FQGNSA. V was shortened by 5 bases and J by 2 bases, with 8 bases between the two germline ends. This CDR3 spans 13 amino acids. CDR3 bases: TGTGCCAGCAGCGCGACTACCACAGATACGCAGTATTTT. Translating it yields CASSATTTDTQYF.

The V gene is TRBV9, the J gene TRBJ2-7, with 8 bases lining up with TRBD2. Germline V gene sequence: CDR1 SGDLS, CDR2 YYNGEE. This CDR3 region has 15 residues. V lost 0 bases, J lost 2 bases, and 4 bases stayed unmatched. The CDR3 loop is CASSVDGGGTYEQYF. CDR3 sequence (DNA): TGTGCCAGCAGCGTAGATGGCGGGGGGACCTACGAGCAGTACTTC.

The chain recombines TRBV19 with TRBJ2-3; TRBD2 aligns across 7 bases. V lost 3 bases to trimming and J lost 2 bases; unmatched junction nucleotides: 2. CDR1 is LNHDA, CDR2 SQIVND, per germline (reference sequence). The CDR3 loop spans 14 amino acids. This CDR3 is CASSIGTITDTQYF. The DNA of the CDR3 is TGTGCCAGTAGTATCGGGACTATCACAGATACGCAGTATTTT.

V and J are TRBV4-2 and TRBJ2-3; possibly TRBD2 for D (6 bases). V lost 4 bases to trimming and J lost 1 base, with 12 bases between them. Germline CDR1 is LGHNA and CDR2 is YNFKEQ. The length of the CDR3 is 15 residues. The CDR3 region is CASSPRETGTDTQYF. CDR3 in DNA: TGTGCCAGCAGCCCCCGGGAGACAGGCACAGATACGCAGTATTTT.

The chain combines TRBV7-2 with TRBJ2-6, with D possibly TRBD2 on 6 matching bases. Germline V gene lookup returns CDR1 SGHTA and CDR2 FQGNSA. V gave up 7 bases and J gave up 15 bases, with 25 bases separating them. The CDR3 is 15 amino acids. The DNA for the CDR3 is TGTGCCAGCAACCCCGGCGGGGCACCCCTTTTCGACCTGACTTTC. Its protein is CASNPGGAPLFDLTF.

This chain links TRBV27 with TRBJ2-7; 10 nucleotides line up with TRBD2. Germline lookup yields CDR1 MNHEY and CDR2 SMNVEV (reference sequence). The CDR3 consists of 18 residues. Trimming removed 3 bases from V and 3 bases from J; junction bases left unmatched: 14. The CDR3 spells CASSFSGLASNSRYEQYF. The CDR3 DNA sequence: TGTGCCAGCAGTTTTTCGGGACTAGCGAGCAATAGCCGCTACGAGCAGTACTTC.